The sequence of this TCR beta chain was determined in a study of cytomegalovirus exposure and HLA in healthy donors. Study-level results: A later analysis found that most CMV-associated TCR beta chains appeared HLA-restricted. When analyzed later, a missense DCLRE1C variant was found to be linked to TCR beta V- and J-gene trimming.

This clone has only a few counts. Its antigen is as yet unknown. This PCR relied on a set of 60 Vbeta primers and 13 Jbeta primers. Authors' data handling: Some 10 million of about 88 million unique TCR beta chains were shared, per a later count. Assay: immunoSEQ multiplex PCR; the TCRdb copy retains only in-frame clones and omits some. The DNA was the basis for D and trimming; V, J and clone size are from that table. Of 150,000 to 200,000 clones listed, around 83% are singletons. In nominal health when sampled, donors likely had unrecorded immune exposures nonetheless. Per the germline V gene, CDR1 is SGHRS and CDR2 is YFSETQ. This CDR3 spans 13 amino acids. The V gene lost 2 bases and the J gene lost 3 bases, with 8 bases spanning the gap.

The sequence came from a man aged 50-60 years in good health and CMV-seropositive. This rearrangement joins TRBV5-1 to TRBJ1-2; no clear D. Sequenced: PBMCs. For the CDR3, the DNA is TGCGCCAGCAGCTTCGACGGAGACTATGGCTACACCTTC. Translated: CASSFDGDYGYTF.